The rows below give T cell receptor beta chains drawn from one sample of a study of blood T cell repertoires in COVID-19. Only in-frame clones appear in the TCRdb table, and some are missing; sequencing was by immunoSEQ multiplex PCR. This table has about 73,000 clones, 75% to 90% appearing once. Sequenced: peripheral blood. The source is a man aged 80 or over with active or convalescent COVID-19. CDR3s include the opening cysteine and the closing phenylalanine or tryptophan. Fields, in order: V gene, J gene, CDR3 length, CDR3 protein.

V: TRBV5-1
J: TRBJ2-1
length: 16
CDR3: CASSWSNSGGYNEQFF

V: TRBV19
J: TRBJ2-1
length: 13
CDR3: CASSTQTSSVCFF

V: TRBV6-2/TRBV6-3
J: TRBJ1-2
length: 14
CDR3: CASSPWDRSYGYTF

V: TRBV19
J: TRBJ1-5
length: 16
CDR3: CASRNRGGFRNQPQHF

V: TRBV30
J: TRBJ2-7
length: 19
CDR3: CAWTPPLGLAGGLSYEQYF

V: TRBV7-8
J: TRBJ2-7
length: 13
CDR3: CASSFRGLSEQYF

V: TRBV6-5
J: TRBJ2-7
length: 14
CDR3: CASTPLARGYEQYF

V: TRBV5-1
J: TRBJ2-2
length: 16
CDR3: CASSFLEGSITGELFF

V: TRBV6-6
J: TRBJ1-6
length: 14
CDR3: CASSYSLADSPLHF

V: TRBV5-1
J: TRBJ2-7
length: 14
CDR3: CASSSGQGIGEQYF

V: TRBV11-2
J: TRBJ2-2
length: 13
CDR3: CATHNTNTGELFF

V: TRBV11-2
J: TRBJ1-6
length: 14
CDR3: CASSSLQGDSPLHF

V: TRBV19
J: TRBJ2-3
length: 15
CDR3: CASSASGRGTDTQYF

V: TRBV12-3/TRBV12-4
J: TRBJ1-2
length: 13
CDR3: CASSLGQGVGYTF

V: TRBV4-1
J: TRBJ2-2
length: 15
CDR3: CASSQEGANTGELFF

V: TRBV7-9
J: TRBJ1-2
length: 11
CDR3: CASGENYGYTF

V: TRBV5-4
J: TRBJ1-1
length: 14
CDR3: CASSLQGGVTEAFF

V: TRBV19
J: TRBJ2-5
length: 16
CDR3: CASSSASGGAQETQYF

V: TRBV5-8
J: TRBJ1-1
length: 14
CDR3: CASSLRDRGTEAFF

V: TRBV4-1
J: TRBJ2-1
length: 15
CDR3: CASSQAGPSYNEQFF

V: TRBV7-6
J: TRBJ2-5
length: 15
CDR3: CASSRNPLAKETQYF

V: TRBV23-1
J: TRBJ2-1
length: 19
CDR3: CASSQPSSGNSSSYNEQFF

V: TRBV4-1
J: TRBJ1-5
length: 13
CDR3: CASSQEGRQPQHF

V: TRBV3-1/TRBV3-2
J: TRBJ2-7
length: 13
CDR3: CASSQVRTYEQYF

V: TRBV15
J: TRBJ2-7
length: 15
CDR3: CATSRRTGSSYEQYF

V: TRBV19
J: TRBJ2-3
length: 14
CDR3: CASRGQGSTDTQYF

V: TRBV7-8
J: TRBJ1-1
length: 14
CDR3: CASSKYLGRTEAFF

V: TRBV7-8
J: TRBJ1-2
length: 16
CDR3: CASSSIPGQGSIGYTF

V: TRBV7-2
J: TRBJ2-2
length: 14
CDR3: CASKRDRAAGELFF

V: TRBV6-5
J: TRBJ2-3
length: 13
CDR3: CASSRQGADTQYF

V: TRBV5-1
J: TRBJ1-3
length: 14
CDR3: CASSLGAGGNTIYF